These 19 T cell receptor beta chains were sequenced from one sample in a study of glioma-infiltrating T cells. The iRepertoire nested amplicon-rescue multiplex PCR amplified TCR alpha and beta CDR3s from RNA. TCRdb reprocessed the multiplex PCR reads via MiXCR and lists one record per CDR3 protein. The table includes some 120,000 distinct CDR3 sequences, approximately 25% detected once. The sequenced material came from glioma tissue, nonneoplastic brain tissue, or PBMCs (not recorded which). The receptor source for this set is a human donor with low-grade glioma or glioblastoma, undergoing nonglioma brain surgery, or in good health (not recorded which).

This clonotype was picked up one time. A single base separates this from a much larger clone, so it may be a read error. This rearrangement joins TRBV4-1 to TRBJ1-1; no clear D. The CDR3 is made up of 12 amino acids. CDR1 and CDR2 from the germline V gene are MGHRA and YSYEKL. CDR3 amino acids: CASSQEGIEALF. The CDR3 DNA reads TGCGCCAGCAGCCAAGAGGGAATTGAAGCTCTCTTT.

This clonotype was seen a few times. CDR3 DNA: TGTGCCAGCAGCCAAAGGGTCTCCGGGACTATCGAGACCTACGAGCAGTACTTC. Its translation: CASSQRVSGTIETYEQYF. The chain joins TRBV4-2 to TRBJ2-7; 7 bases are a match to TRBD2. This CDR3 is 18 amino acids long. J gave up 2 bases and V 2 bases, and 15 bases lay outside the gene matches. The germline gives CDR1 LGHNA, CDR2 YNFKEQ.

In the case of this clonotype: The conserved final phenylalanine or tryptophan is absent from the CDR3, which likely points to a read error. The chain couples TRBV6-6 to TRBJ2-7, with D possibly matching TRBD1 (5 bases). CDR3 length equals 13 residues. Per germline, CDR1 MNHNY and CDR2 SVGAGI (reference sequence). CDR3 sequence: CVSSYWQGNEQYS. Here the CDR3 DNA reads TGTGTCAGCAGTTATTGGCAGGGCAACGAGCAGTACTCC.

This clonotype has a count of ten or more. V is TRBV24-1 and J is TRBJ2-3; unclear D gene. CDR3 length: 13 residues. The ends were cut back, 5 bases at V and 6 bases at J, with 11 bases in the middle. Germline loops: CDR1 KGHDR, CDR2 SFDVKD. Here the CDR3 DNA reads TGTGCCACCAGTGCCCTGTGGTTGGATACGCAGTATTTT. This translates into CATSALWLDTQYF.

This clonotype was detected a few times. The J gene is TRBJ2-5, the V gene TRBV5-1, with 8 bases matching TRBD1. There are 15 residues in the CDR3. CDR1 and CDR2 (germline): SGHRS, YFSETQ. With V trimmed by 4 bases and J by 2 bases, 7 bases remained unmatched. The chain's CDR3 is CASSEDRGGQETQYF. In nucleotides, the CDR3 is TGCGCCAGCAGCGAAGACAGGGGCGGACAAGAGACCCAGTACTTC.

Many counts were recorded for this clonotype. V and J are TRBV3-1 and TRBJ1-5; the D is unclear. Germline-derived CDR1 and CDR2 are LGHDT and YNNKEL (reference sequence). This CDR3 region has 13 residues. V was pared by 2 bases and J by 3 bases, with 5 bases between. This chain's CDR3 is CASSQISNQPQHF. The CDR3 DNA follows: TGTGCCAGCAGCCAAATCTCCAATCAGCCCCAGCATTTT.

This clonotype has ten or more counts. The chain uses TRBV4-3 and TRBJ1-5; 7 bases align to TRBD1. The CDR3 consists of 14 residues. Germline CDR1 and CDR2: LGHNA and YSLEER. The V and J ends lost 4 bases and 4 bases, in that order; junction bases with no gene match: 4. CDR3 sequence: CASSPGTENQPQHF. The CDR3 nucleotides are TGCGCCAGCAGCCCCGGGACAGAGAATCAGCCCCAGCATTTT.

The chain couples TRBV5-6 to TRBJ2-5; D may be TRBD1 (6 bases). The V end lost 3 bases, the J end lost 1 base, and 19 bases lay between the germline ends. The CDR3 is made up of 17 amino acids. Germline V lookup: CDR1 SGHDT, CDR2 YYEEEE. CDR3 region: CASSSMMGRDIQETQYF. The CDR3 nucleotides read TGTGCCAGCAGCTCTATGATGGGCCGGGACATCCAAGAGACCCAGTACTTC.

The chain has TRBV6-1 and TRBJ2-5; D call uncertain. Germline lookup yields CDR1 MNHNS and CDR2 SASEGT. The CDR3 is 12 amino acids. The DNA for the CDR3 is TGTGGGCGGAGACCACCCCAAGAGACCCAGTACTTC. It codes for CGRRPPQETQYF.

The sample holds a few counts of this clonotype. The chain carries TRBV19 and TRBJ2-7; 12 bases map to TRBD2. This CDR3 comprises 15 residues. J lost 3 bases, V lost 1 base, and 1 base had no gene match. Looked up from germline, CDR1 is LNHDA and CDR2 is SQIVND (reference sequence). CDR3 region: CASSIGLAGDYEQYF. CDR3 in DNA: TGTGCCAGTAGTATAGGACTAGCGGGAGACTACGAGCAGTACTTC.

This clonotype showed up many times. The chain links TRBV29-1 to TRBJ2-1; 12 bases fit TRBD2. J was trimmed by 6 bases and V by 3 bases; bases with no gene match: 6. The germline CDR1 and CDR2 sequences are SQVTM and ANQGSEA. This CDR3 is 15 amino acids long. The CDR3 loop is CSVDPGTSGRNEQFF. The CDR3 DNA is TGCAGCGTTGATCCCGGGACTAGCGGGCGCAATGAGCAGTTCTTC.

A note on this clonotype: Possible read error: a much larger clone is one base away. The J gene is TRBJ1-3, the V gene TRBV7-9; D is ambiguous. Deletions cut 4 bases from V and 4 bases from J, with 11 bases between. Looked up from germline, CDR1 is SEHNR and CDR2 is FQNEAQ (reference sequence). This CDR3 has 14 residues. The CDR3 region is CASSYPQPGNTIYF. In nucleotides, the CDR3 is TGTGCCAGCAGCTACCCCCAGCCAGGAAACACCATATATTTT.

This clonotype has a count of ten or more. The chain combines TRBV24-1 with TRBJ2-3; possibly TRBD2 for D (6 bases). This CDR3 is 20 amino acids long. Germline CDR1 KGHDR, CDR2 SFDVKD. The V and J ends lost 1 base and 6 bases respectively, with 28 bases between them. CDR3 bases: TGTGCCACCAGTGATTTCCAGATTAAGGAGGGTTACGACCCGGTGGATACGCAGTATTTT. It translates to CATSDFQIKEGYDPVDTQYF.

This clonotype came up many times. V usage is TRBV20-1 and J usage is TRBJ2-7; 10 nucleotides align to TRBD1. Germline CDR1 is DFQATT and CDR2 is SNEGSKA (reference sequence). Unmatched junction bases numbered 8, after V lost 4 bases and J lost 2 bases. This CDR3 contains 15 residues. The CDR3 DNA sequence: TGCAGTGCTACTCCGGGACAGGGGATGACCTACGAGCAGTACTTC. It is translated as CSATPGQGMTYEQYF.

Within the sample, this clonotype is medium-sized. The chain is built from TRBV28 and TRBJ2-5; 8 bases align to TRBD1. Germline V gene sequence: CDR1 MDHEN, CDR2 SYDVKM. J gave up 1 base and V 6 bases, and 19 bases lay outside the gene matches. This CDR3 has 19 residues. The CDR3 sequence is CASSRTGTLRAPFQETQYF. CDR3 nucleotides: TGTGCCAGCAGCCGGACAGGGACCTTGCGGGCGCCCTTCCAAGAGACCCAGTACTTC.

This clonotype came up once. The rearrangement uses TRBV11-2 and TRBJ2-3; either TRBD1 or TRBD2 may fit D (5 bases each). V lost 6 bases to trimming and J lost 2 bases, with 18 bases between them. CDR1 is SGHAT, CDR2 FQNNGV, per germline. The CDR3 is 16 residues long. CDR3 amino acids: CASSSPGRVFTDTQYF. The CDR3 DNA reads TGTGCCAGCAGTAGCCCGGGACGGGTCTTCACAGATACGCAGTATTTT.

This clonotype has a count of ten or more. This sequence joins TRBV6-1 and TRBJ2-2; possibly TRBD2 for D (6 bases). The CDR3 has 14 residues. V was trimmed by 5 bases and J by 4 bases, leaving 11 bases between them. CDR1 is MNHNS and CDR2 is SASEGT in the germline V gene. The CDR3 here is CASSQNGGTGELFF. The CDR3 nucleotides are TGTGCCAGCAGTCAAAACGGGGGCACCGGGGAGCTGTTTTTT.

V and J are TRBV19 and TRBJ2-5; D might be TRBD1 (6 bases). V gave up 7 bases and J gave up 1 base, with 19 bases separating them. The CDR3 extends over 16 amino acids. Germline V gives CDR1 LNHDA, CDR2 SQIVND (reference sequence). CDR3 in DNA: TGTGCCAGTAAAAGGACAGCGCCCGAACTCCAAGAGACCCAGTACTTC. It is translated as CASKRTAPELQETQYF.

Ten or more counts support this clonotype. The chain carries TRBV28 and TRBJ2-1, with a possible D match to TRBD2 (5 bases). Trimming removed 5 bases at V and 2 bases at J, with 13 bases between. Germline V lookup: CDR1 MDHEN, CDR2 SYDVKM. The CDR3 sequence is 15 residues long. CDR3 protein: CASSHGLAPYNEQFF. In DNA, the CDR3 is TGTGCCAGCAGTCACGGACTTGCCCCCTACAATGAGCAGTTCTTC.